Listed here are 28 T cell receptor beta chains from one sample, sequenced in a study of early stage breast cancer tumors. The repertoire was sequenced with immunoSEQ multiplex PCR; TCRdb's copy has only in-frame clones and lacks some. Here the sample spans about 19,000 clones, 80% to 90% being singletons. Sample: blood. The source of these receptors is a person in their 70s with breast cancer.

The chain carries TRBV5-1 and TRBJ2-1; 10 nucleotides agree with TRBD2. Trimming at V came to 7 bases and at J to 5 bases, leaving 9 bases not matched to a gene. CDR3 length: 15 amino acids. Germline lookup yields CDR1 SGHRS and CDR2 YFSETQ. The CDR3 is CASGSLAGANNEQFF. Written as DNA, the CDR3 is TGCGCCAGCGGGAGTCTAGCGGGGGCCAACAATGAGCAGTTCTTC.

This sequence joins TRBV2 and TRBJ2-5; a possible D gene is TRBD2 (5 bases). Germline CDR1 reads SNHLY; CDR2 reads FYNNEI. V was cut by 3 bases and J by 5 bases, with 7 bases left in between. There are 12 residues in the CDR3. The CDR3 nucleotides are TGTGCCAGCAGTGAGCGGAGGGAGACCCAGTACTTC. Protein sequence: CASSERRETQYF.

This clone has just a few counts. V usage is TRBV28 and J usage is TRBJ2-1; 7 bases fit TRBD1. The CDR3 runs to 13 residues. CDR1 is MDHEN and CDR2 is SYDVKM in the germline V gene. Trimming removed 6 bases from V and 9 bases from J; junction bases left unmatched: 8. CDR3 amino acids: CASRGTEWLEQFF. The CDR3 bases are TGTGCCAGCAGAGGGACAGAGTGGCTTGAGCAGTTCTTC. Complete variable domain (other parts from reference TRBV28 and TRBJ2-1): DVKVTQSSRYLVKRTGEKVFLECVQDMDHENMFWYRQDPGLGLRLIYFSYDVKMKEKGDIPEGYSVSREKKERFSLILESASTNQTSMYLCASRGTEWLEQFFGPGTRLTVL.

The chain combines TRBV7-9 with TRBJ1-1; D is ambiguous. Trimming removed 3 bases from V and 1 base from J, with 6 bases in between. The CDR3 consists of 13 residues. The germline CDR1 and CDR2 sequences are SEHNR and FQNEAQ (reference sequence). CDR3: CASSFGGNTEAFF. DNA of the CDR3: TGTGCCAGCAGCTTCGGCGGGAACACTGAAGCTTTCTTT.

The chain carries TRBV13 and TRBJ1-1, with D possibly TRBD1 on 6 matching bases. The CDR3 is made up of 13 amino acids. Germline assignment: CDR1 PRHDT and CDR2 FYEKMQ (reference sequence). V was cut by 1 base and J by 11 bases, with 14 bases left in between. The CDR3 loop is CASSLEGRGSAFF. Here the CDR3 DNA reads TGTGCCAGCAGCTTAGAGGGCAGGGGTTCGGCTTTCTTT.

The chain has TRBV6-1 and TRBJ2-1; D is unclear. Looked up from germline, CDR1 is MNHNS and CDR2 is SASEGT. The CDR3 covers 14 residues. Trimming left V 4 bases short and J 2 bases short, with 9 bases between. The CDR3 reads CASSARVAYNEQFF. The CDR3 DNA follows: TGTGCCAGCAGTGCACGGGTGGCCTACAATGAGCAGTTCTTC.

This rearrangement joins TRBV5-4 to TRBJ2-1; 9 nucleotides match TRBD1. CDR1 is SGHNT and CDR2 is YYREEE in the germline V gene (reference sequence). CDR3 length equals 17 residues. V was clipped by 4 bases and J by 5 bases; unmatched bases: 13. DNA for the CDR3: TGTGCCAGCAGCCCCCGCCAGGGGACAGGGCTCGACAATGAGCAGTTCTTC. This gives the protein CASSPRQGTGLDNEQFF.

The chain couples TRBV19 to TRBJ2-1, with TRBD2 matching over 10 bases. Germline loops: CDR1 LNHDA, CDR2 SQIVND (reference sequence). With V trimmed by 1 base and J by 8 bases, 8 bases remained unmatched. CDR3 size: 16 residues. CDR3 in DNA: TGTGCCAGTAGTATAGGCCGAGCGGGGGGGGCAGATGAGCAGTTCTTC. Translated, it gives CASSIGRAGGADEQFF.

The chain has TRBV19 and TRBJ1-1, with TRBD1 as a possible D gene (6 bases). Per the germline V gene, CDR1 is LNHDA and CDR2 is SQIVND (reference sequence). The CDR3 consists of 17 residues. Trimming shortened V by 3 bases and J by 3 bases, and 20 bases separated the two germline ends. CDR3 nucleotide sequence: TGTGCCAGTAGTATCTCGTCCAGGGGAAGTAGGGACACTGAAGCTTTCTTT. Its translation: CASSISSRGSRDTEAFF.

The chain recombines TRBV5-6 with TRBJ2-3, with 10 bases lining up with TRBD2. V was clipped by 5 bases and J by 2 bases; unmatched bases: 8. This CDR3 contains 16 residues. The germline V gene has CDR1 SGHDT and CDR2 YYEEEE. The CDR3 loop is CASRNLAGVFTDTQYF. DNA for the CDR3: TGTGCCAGCAGAAACCTAGCGGGAGTCTTCACAGATACGCAGTATTTT.

The rearrangement joins TRBV11-2 to TRBJ2-2; D possibly corresponds to TRBD2 (5 bases). Trimming stripped 3 bases from V and 0 bases from J, with 8 bases between. The CDR3 length is 15 residues. Germline V gene data show CDR1 as SGHAT and CDR2 as FQNNGV. The CDR3 loop is CASSLELANTGELFF. The CDR3 DNA sequence: TGTGCCAGCAGCTTGGAACTAGCGAACACCGGGGAGCTGTTTTTT.

The chain uses TRBV5-6 and TRBJ2-1, with 11 bases identical to TRBD2. Germline V gene lookup returns CDR1 SGHDT and CDR2 YYEEEE. CDR3 length: 15 residues. The ends lost 2 bases at V and 5 bases at J; junction bases unmatched: 3. Here the CDR3 DNA reads TGTGCCAGCAGCTTCTTAGCGGGGGGGCACAATGAGCAGTTCTTC. It translates to CASSFLAGGHNEQFF.

This chain uses TRBV6-5 with TRBJ2-1; the D is unclear. Germline V CDR1 and CDR2: MNHEY, SVGAGI. There are 13 residues in the CDR3. Deletions cut 2 bases from V and 5 bases from J, with 7 bases between. In DNA, the CDR3 is TGTGCCAGCAGTTACGGCAGGAACAATGAGCAGTTCTTC. This codes for CASSYGRNNEQFF.

Here the CDR3 reads CASSSGGTTTDTQYF. As DNA, the CDR3 is TGTGCCAGCAGTAGCGGGGGGACCACCACAGATACGCAGTATTTT. This sequence joins TRBV6-4 and TRBJ2-3, with 9 bases aligning to TRBD2. Trimming cost V 5 bases and J 2 bases; bases outside gene matches: 5. The CDR3 has 15 residues. Germline CDR1 is MRHNA and CDR2 is SNTAGT.

The gene calls are TRBV30 and TRBJ2-1, with D uncertain. Trimming took 0 bases from V and 2 from J, leaving 11 bases between them. CDR1 is GTSNPN and CDR2 is SVGIG in the germline V gene (reference sequence). The length of the CDR3 is 15 residues. CDR3 DNA: TGTGCCTGGAGTGTAACGGCAGGTCCCTACAATGAGCAGTTCTTC. It specifies CAWSVTAGPYNEQFF.

The V and J genes are TRBV6-1 and TRBJ1-4, with TRBD1 matching 8 bases. Germline CDR1 MNHNS, CDR2 SASEGT. With 10 bases clipped from V and 7 bases from J, the junction kept 11 bases outside the gene matches. The CDR3 is 14 amino acids. The CDR3 loop is CATRSGQGIEKLFF. The CDR3 region has the DNA TGTGCCACCCGATCCGGACAGGGAATTGAAAAACTGTTTTTT.

The CDR3 spells CATSRAYRDSLYF. In DNA form, the CDR3 reads TGTGCCACCAGCAGAGCATACCGGGACTCTCTGTACTTC. This chain uses TRBV15 with TRBJ2-5, with D possibly being TRBD2 (6 bases). The ends were cut back, 1 base at V and 13 bases at J, with 16 bases in the middle. There are 13 residues in the CDR3. Germline CDR1 is LNHNV and CDR2 is YYDKDF (reference sequence).

The chain uses TRBV4-1 and TRBJ2-7; 7 bases fit TRBD1. After removal of 1 base from V and 2 bases from J, the junction contained 2 bases not matched to a gene. Germline values: CDR1 MGHRA, CDR2 YSYEKL. This CDR3 is built from 14 residues. In DNA, the CDR3 is TGCGCCAGCAGCCAAGTCGACAGGGCCTACGAGCAGTACTTC. Translating gives CASSQVDRAYEQYF.

The rearrangement uses TRBV5-4 and TRBJ1-2; D is unresolved. V lost 0 bases, J lost 6 bases, and 12 bases lay in between. Germline V lookup: CDR1 SGHNT, CDR2 YYREEE (reference sequence). This CDR3 is built from 14 residues. The CDR3 bases are TGTGCCAGCAGCTTGGTGGCGGTTTCGGATGGCTACACCTTC. As protein: CASSLVAVSDGYTF. Drawing the rest from reference TRBV5-4 and TRBJ1-2, the complete variable domain is ETGVTQSPTHLIKTRGQQVTLRCSSQSGHNTVSWYQQALGQGPQFIFQYYREEENGRGNFPPRFSGLQFPNYSSELNVNALELDDSALYLCASSLVAVSDGYTFGSGTRLTVV.

This chain joins TRBV6-5 and TRBJ2-3; TRBD1 matches 8 bases. Germline CDR1 reads MNHEY; CDR2 reads SVGAGI. The V segment lost 5 bases and the J segment 12 bases; nucleotides outside the gene matches: 10. CDR3 size: 13 residues. DNA for the CDR3: TGTGCCAGCAGTCCTCGGATGGACAGGGACCAGTATTTT. Its protein is CASSPRMDRDQYF.

The chain combines TRBV2 with TRBJ2-5; 8 positions match TRBD2. This CDR3 has 16 amino acids. The trim removed 7 bases at V and 2 bases at J, leaving 12 bases unmatched. CDR1 is SNHLY and CDR2 is FYNNEI in the germline V gene. CDR3 nucleotide sequence: TGTGCCAGCACTCCGGGGGGGGCCCGCTGGCAAGAGACCCAGTACTTC. Protein product: CASTPGGARWQETQYF.

The table lists this clone with a few counts. The chain uses TRBV27 and TRBJ1-4; weak D call: TRBD1 (5 bases). The V gene lost 5 bases and the J gene lost 3 bases, with 10 bases spanning the gap. Germline values: CDR1 MNHEY, CDR2 SMNVEV (reference sequence). The length of the CDR3 is 14 residues. The DNA for the CDR3 is TGTGCCAGCAGTCGGGGGTCAGCTAATGAAAAACTGTTTTTT. Amino acids: CASSRGSANEKLFF.

The chain recombines TRBV30 with TRBJ2-3; 8 bases line up with TRBD2. J lost 4 bases, V lost 1 base, and 7 bases had no gene match. This CDR3 spans 15 amino acids. The germline V gene has CDR1 GTSNPN and CDR2 SVGIG (reference sequence). The CDR3 is CAWSAGGGGADTQYF. The CDR3 coding sequence is TGTGCCTGGAGTGCGGGAGGGGGGGGCGCAGATACGCAGTATTTT.

The genes are TRBV15 and TRBJ2-7, with D possibly matching TRBD1 (5 bases). The V gene lost 1 base and the J gene lost 5 bases, with 12 bases spanning the gap. The CDR3 has 14 residues. CDR1 is LNHNV and CDR2 is YYDKDF in the germline V gene (reference sequence). Here the CDR3 DNA reads TGTGCCACCAGCAGAGGGGGCCCGGGCCACGAGCAGTACTTC. Residues: CATSRGGPGHEQYF.

The chain recombines TRBV18 with TRBJ2-1; D perhaps matches TRBD2 (7 bases). The length of the CDR3 is 19 residues. CDR1 and CDR2 (germline): KGHSH, LQKENI. The ends were cut back, 3 bases at V and 2 bases at J, with 23 bases in the middle. As DNA, the CDR3 is TGTGCCAGCTCACCCTCGACAGAGGGCGGGGGCAAGACCTACAATGAGCAGTTCTTC. Its translation: CASSPSTEGGGKTYNEQFF.

The CDR3 reads CAMGQGEKAEAFF. CDR3 nucleotide sequence: TGTGCTATGGGCCAGGGGGAGAAAGCTGAAGCTTTCTTT. This chain links TRBV10-3 with TRBJ1-1, with 7 bases lining up with TRBD1. From germline, CDR1 is ENHRY and CDR2 SYGVKD. This CDR3 spans 13 amino acids.

CDR3 protein: CASSKERAYEQYF. The CDR3, as DNA: TGTGCCAGCAGCAAGGAGCGGGCCTACGAGCAGTACTTC. The rearrangement links TRBV6-1 to TRBJ2-7; maybe TRBD2 (6 bases). V gave up 6 bases and J gave up 2 bases, with 11 bases separating them. Germline V lookup: CDR1 MNHNS, CDR2 SASEGT. This CDR3 has 13 amino acids.

The chain combines TRBV28 with TRBJ1-1, with D maybe TRBD1 (5 bases). V was cut by 6 bases and J by 1 base, with 18 bases left in between. Germline loops: CDR1 MDHEN, CDR2 SYDVKM. The CDR3 runs 16 residues. Here the CDR3 reads CASSPLRGGGNTEAFF. CDR3 in DNA: TGTGCCAGCAGCCCCTTAAGGGGCGGGGGGAACACTGAAGCTTTCTTT.